What follows are 31 T cell receptor beta chains derived from one specimen sequenced in a study of cytomegalovirus exposure and HLA in healthy donors. This PCR relied on a set of 60 Vbeta primers and 13 Jbeta primers. The data were produced by immunoSEQ multiplex PCR, yet TCRdb's version contains in-frame clones alone and is incomplete. In the table there are about 100,000 clones, around four fifths of which are singletons. The source material was PBMCs. The receptors were sampled from a man aged 35-49 years in good health and CMV-seronegative.

V is TRBV5-1 and J is TRBJ2-1; possible D gene TRBD2, 6 bases. Trimming shortened V by 0 bases and J by 8 bases, and 12 bases separated the two germline ends. Germline CDR1 SGHRS, CDR2 YFSETQ. The CDR3 sequence is 14 residues long. Written as DNA, the CDR3 is TGCGCCAGCAGCTTGGTTCACGGAGGGTATGAGCAGTTCTTC. Encoded protein: CASSLVHGGYEQFF.

V gene TRBV5-1 combines with J gene TRBJ2-2; 8 nucleotides line up with TRBD1. Per the germline V gene, CDR1 is SGHRS and CDR2 is YFSETQ. Trimming cost V 5 bases and J 7 bases; bases outside gene matches: 4. This CDR3 has 13 residues. In DNA, the CDR3 is TGCGCCAGCAGACTGACAGGGGTCGGGGAGCTGTTTTTT. Its protein is CASRLTGVGELFF. Full variable domain (rest looked up from reference TRBV5-1 and TRBJ2-2): KAGVTQTPRYLIKTRGQQVTLSCSPISGHRSVSWYQQTPGQGLQFLFEYFSETQRNKGNFPGRFSGRQFSNSRSEMNVSTLELGDSALYLCASRLTGVGELFFGEGSRLTVL.

The chain carries TRBV9 and TRBJ2-3; D is unclear. The CDR3 is 12 amino acids. CDR1 SGDLS and CDR2 YYNGEE come from the germline V gene. Trimming took off 0 bases at V and 7 bases at J, with 6 bases between the two ends. The CDR3 DNA sequence: TGTGCCAGCAGCGTAGTAACTAATACGCAGTATTTT. Its translation is CASSVVTNTQYF.

With respect to this clone: Other nucleotide sequences from this sample produce the same CDR3. V gene TRBV4-1 combines with J gene TRBJ1-6; 9 positions match TRBD1. V was clipped by 2 bases and J by 8 bases; unmatched bases: 4. Germline V gene data show CDR1 as MGHRA and CDR2 as YSYEKL. This CDR3 is built from 15 residues. The CDR3 here is CASSQRGQGDSPLHF. Here the CDR3 DNA reads TGCGCCAGCAGCCAAAGGGGACAGGGAGATTCACCCCTCCACTTT.

V gene TRBV6-5 combines with J gene TRBJ1-5; maybe TRBD1 (5 bases). Per germline, CDR1 MNHEY and CDR2 SVGAGI. CDR3 length: 14 residues. The ends were cut back, 5 bases at V and 6 bases at J, with 14 bases in the middle. Here the CDR3 reads CASSTPGAGQPQHF. CDR3 DNA sequence: TGTGCCAGCAGTACCCCTGGGGCAGGTCAGCCCCAGCATTTT.

The rearrangement links TRBV7-3 to TRBJ2-2, with no clear D. CDR1 SGHTA and CDR2 FQGTGA come from the germline V gene. V was pared by 1 base and J by 0 bases, with 9 bases between. The CDR3 totals 16 residues. The CDR3 DNA sequence: TGTGCCAGCAGCTTAAACTCTCCGTCGAACACCGGGGAGCTGTTTTTT. This sequence encodes CASSLNSPSNTGELFF.

V and J are TRBV28 and TRBJ1-6, with a tentative D call TRBD1 (5 bases). The CDR3 extends over 16 amino acids. Germline loops: CDR1 MDHEN, CDR2 SYDVKM. V gave up 7 bases and J gave up 7 bases, with 20 bases separating them. The CDR3 region has the DNA TGTGCCAGCATTATGCGGCGGGGGGTGGGAAATTCACCCCTCCACTTT. Translating gives CASIMRRGVGNSPLHF.

J is TRBJ1-2 and V is TRBV2; 7 bases fit TRBD1. Germline loops: CDR1 SNHLY, CDR2 FYNNEI. J was trimmed by 3 bases and V by 2 bases; bases with no gene match: 6. The CDR3 has 15 residues. The chain's CDR3 is CASSERGTEHYGYTF. In nucleotides, the CDR3 is TGTGCCAGCAGTGAAAGGGGGACAGAGCACTATGGCTACACCTTC.

The chain recombines TRBV6-4 with TRBJ2-7; weak D call: TRBD2 (7 bases). V shed 6 bases and J shed 6 bases, with 15 bases lying between them. Per the germline V gene, CDR1 is MRHNA and CDR2 is SNTAGT. The CDR3 covers 13 residues. This chain's CDR3 is CASSGGPQGEQYF. The CDR3 DNA follows: TGTGCCAGCAGCGGGGGGCCCCAAGGCGAGCAGTACTTC.

The chain couples TRBV7-2 to TRBJ1-5, with no clear D. The CDR3 length is 18 residues. Trimming shortened V by 4 bases and J by 0 bases, and 19 bases separated the two germline ends. Per the germline V gene, CDR1 is SGHTA and CDR2 is FQGNSA. The CDR3 is CASSSPEGTIYSNQPQHF. The CDR3 coding sequence is TGTGCCAGCAGCTCCCCAGAGGGCACCATTTATAGCAATCAGCCCCAGCATTTT.

V is TRBV5-5 and J is TRBJ1-5; TRBD1 aligns across 7 bases. CDR3 length equals 16 residues. With 4 bases clipped from V and 3 bases from J, the junction kept 10 bases outside the gene matches. Germline assignment: CDR1 SGHKS and CDR2 YYEKEE (reference sequence). The CDR3: CASSETRTGINQPQHF. The CDR3 DNA reads as TGTGCCAGCAGCGAGACCCGGACAGGTATCAATCAGCCCCAGCATTTT.

The chain employs TRBV19 and TRBJ1-2, with D perhaps matching TRBD1 (6 bases). Germline loops: CDR1 LNHDA, CDR2 SQIVND (reference sequence). Trimming took off 5 bases at V and 4 bases at J, with 8 bases between the two ends. The CDR3 is 12 residues long. The CDR3 nucleotides read TGTGCCAGTAGTCAACAGGGCTATGGCTACACCTTC. Protein: CASSQQGYGYTF.

This clone is a singleton in its sample. The genes are TRBV30 and TRBJ1-6; possibly TRBD1 for D (5 bases). The CDR3 is 17 amino acids. V lost 1 base, J lost 0 bases, and 13 bases lay in between. The germline gives CDR1 GTSNPN, CDR2 SVGIG (reference sequence). CDR3 DNA: TGTGCCTGGAGTGACAGGAGTCGAAGCTCCTATAATTCACCCCTCCACTTT. Translation gives CAWSDRSRSSYNSPLHF. The entire variable domain, with the rest obtained from reference TRBV30 and TRBJ1-6, is as follows: SQTIHQWPATLVQPVGSPLSLECTVEGTSNPNLYWYRQAAGRGLQLLFYSVGIGQISSEVPQNLSASRPQDRQFILSSKKLLLSDSGFYLCAWSDRSRSSYNSPLHFGNGTRLTVT.

As DNA, the CDR3 is TGCGCCAGCAGCTTGGGTACCGGGTTTCTTCTAGCCAAAAACATTCAGTACTTC. Translation: CASSLGTGFLLAKNIQYF. The chain has TRBV5-1 and TRBJ2-4; the D is unclear. The V gene lost 0 bases and the J gene lost 0 bases, with 16 bases spanning the gap. CDR1 and CDR2 (germline): SGHRS, YFSETQ. This CDR3 has 18 amino acids.

The gene calls are TRBV19 and TRBJ1-6, with 7 bases that match TRBD1. V was pared by 5 bases and J by 16 bases, with 11 bases of the junction left unmatched. From germline, CDR1 is LNHDA and CDR2 SQIVND (reference sequence). This CDR3 has 13 residues. The CDR3 DNA sequence: TGTGCCAGTAGTCCGGACAGGAGTCGGGATCTCCACTTT. Translating it yields CASSPDRSRDLHF.

The gene calls are TRBV7-2 and TRBJ1-2, with D tentatively TRBD1 (5 bases). Trimming removed 0 bases from V and 4 bases from J, with 12 bases in between. Germline loops: CDR1 SGHTA, CDR2 FQGNSA. The CDR3 consists of 15 residues. For the CDR3, the DNA is TGTGCCAGCAGCTTAGCGCTACAGGCCTTCTATGGCTACACCTTC. Protein sequence: CASSLALQAFYGYTF.

This clone has more than one count but fewer than ten. V usage is TRBV29-1 and J usage is TRBJ1-2, with D unresolved. Germline lookup yields CDR1 SQVTM and CDR2 ANQGSEA. V lost 4 bases to trimming and J lost 8 bases, with 11 bases between them. The CDR3 has 11 amino acids. The CDR3 DNA sequence: TGCAGCGTTGTCACGCCGGAGGGCTACACCTTC. Translation gives CSVVTPEGYTF. Combining the CDR3 with reference TRBV29-1 and TRBJ1-2 gives the whole variable domain SAVISQKPSRDICQRGTSLTIQCQVDSQVTMMFWYRQQPGQSLTLIATANQGSEATYESGFVIDKFPISRPNLTFSTLTVSNMSPEDSSIYLCSVVTPEGYTFGSGTRLTVV.

This clone was seen a few times. J is TRBJ1-5 and V is TRBV6-5; D gene unclear. Trimming removed 6 bases from V and 1 base from J, with 13 bases in between. Germline V gene sequence: CDR1 MNHEY, CDR2 SVGAGI. There are 15 residues in the CDR3. CDR3 protein: CASRWSRLSNQPQHF. The CDR3 DNA follows: TGTGCCAGCAGGTGGTCGAGGTTAAGCAATCAGCCCCAGCATTTT.

The chain is built from TRBV7-8 and TRBJ2-3, with D possibly TRBD1 on 6 matching bases. V was clipped by 4 bases and J by 11 bases, with 13 bases between them. Germline-derived CDR1 and CDR2 are SGHVS and FQNEAQ. The CDR3 length is 12 residues. CDR3 nucleotides: TGTGCCAGCAGCTCGGGGACCAGGGGGCAGTATTTT. It specifies CASSSGTRGQYF.

In its sample, this clone was seen a few times. The chain recombines TRBV10-2 with TRBJ1-1; 7 bases are shared with TRBD1. The trim removed 0 bases at V and 6 bases at J, leaving 4 bases unmatched. This CDR3 spans 14 amino acids. The germline V gene has CDR1 WSHSY and CDR2 SAAADI. The CDR3 sequence: CASSESLGQPEAFF. CDR3 bases: TGCGCCAGCAGTGAGTCTTTGGGACAGCCTGAAGCTTTCTTT.

This clone was seen a handful of times. V gene TRBV6-1 combines with J gene TRBJ1-1, with unresolved D. Trimming left V 6 bases short and J 1 base short, with 15 bases between. The CDR3 has 15 amino acids. The germline V gene encodes CDR1 MNHNS and CDR2 SASEGT. The DNA for the CDR3 is TGTGCCAGCAGCCTATACGGGTCGGCGAACACTGAAGCTTTCTTT. Protein sequence: CASSLYGSANTEAFF.

This clone has just one count. V is TRBV18 and J is TRBJ2-1, with 14 bases lining up with TRBD2. This CDR3 is built from 17 residues. The junction had 9 bases not matched to a gene; V was cut back by 2 bases and J by 9 bases. Per germline, CDR1 KGHSH and CDR2 LQKENI. The CDR3 sequence: CASSPTWTSGGLGEQFF. In DNA, the CDR3 is TGTGCCAGCTCACCAACTTGGACTAGCGGGGGGCTTGGTGAGCAGTTCTTC. The full variable domain, with the rest looked up from reference TRBV18 and TRBJ2-1, is NAGVMQNPRHLVRRRGQEARLRCSPMKGHSHVYWYRQLPEEGLKFMVYLQKENIIDESGMPKERFSAEFPKEGPSILRIQQVVRGDSAAYFCASSPTWTSGGLGEQFFGPGTRLTVL.

This chain uses TRBV5-4 with TRBJ2-7; 10 bases fit TRBD1. CDR1 is SGHNT, CDR2 YYREEE, per germline (reference sequence). This CDR3 is 14 amino acids long. V shed 2 bases, J shed 4 bases, and the junction held 3 bases outside the gene matches. CDR3 sequence: CASSFGDRGYEQYF. The CDR3 DNA sequence: TGTGCCAGCAGCTTCGGGGACAGGGGTTACGAGCAGTACTTC.

This chain connects TRBV11-2 to TRBJ2-5, with no clear D. Germline V gene lookup returns CDR1 SGHAT and CDR2 FQNNGV. The CDR3 totals 15 residues. The V end lost 2 bases, the J end lost 1 base, and 11 bases lay between the germline ends. This CDR3 is CASSLTSSSQETQYF. The CDR3 DNA reads TGTGCCAGCAGCTTAACCAGTTCTAGCCAAGAGACCCAGTACTTC.

This chain links TRBV5-1 with TRBJ2-1, with D tentatively TRBD1 (5 bases). V lost 3 bases and J lost 7, with 8 bases in between. The CDR3 is made up of 12 amino acids. Germline-derived CDR1 and CDR2 are SGHRS and YFSETQ. The CDR3 DNA follows: TGCGCCAGCAGCTGGCAGGGTAATGAGCAGTTCTTC. Translation: CASSWQGNEQFF.

The chain is built from TRBV6-5 and TRBJ1-2; TRBD1 matches at 11 bases. V dropped 5 bases and J dropped 8; count of bases not matched to a gene: 10. Germline V lookup: CDR1 MNHEY, CDR2 SVGAGI. There are 15 residues in the CDR3. CDR3 sequence: CASSASGTGGGGYTF. The CDR3 DNA sequence: TGTGCCAGCAGTGCATCCGGGACAGGGGGTGGAGGCTACACCTTC.

The rearrangement joins TRBV5-1 to TRBJ1-4, with D uncertain. V was clipped by 5 bases and J by 4 bases, with 12 bases between them. Germline CDR1 reads SGHRS; CDR2 reads YFSETQ. This CDR3 is built from 14 residues. For the CDR3, the DNA is TGCGCCAGCAGGGAGGAGTCGGGTAATGAAAAACTGTTTTTT. Translated: CASREESGNEKLFF.

This sequence joins TRBV13 and TRBJ2-1, with 9 bases fitting TRBD1. Germline V gives CDR1 PRHDT, CDR2 FYEKMQ (reference sequence). V was pared by 5 bases and J by 3 bases, with 8 bases of the junction left unmatched. The CDR3 spans 16 residues. The CDR3 region is CASSEIGQGYYNEQFF. CDR3 sequence (DNA): TGTGCCAGCAGCGAGATCGGACAGGGGTACTACAATGAGCAGTTCTTC.

The V and J genes are TRBV19 and TRBJ2-7; possibly TRBD2 for D (5 bases). V gave up 4 bases and J gave up 9 bases, with 13 bases separating them. Germline V lookup: CDR1 LNHDA, CDR2 SQIVND (reference sequence). The CDR3 contains 12 residues. CDR3 sequence reads: CASSTPPGWQYV. The CDR3 DNA reads TGTGCCAGTAGTACCCCTCCGGGGTGGCAGTACGTC.

The chain combines TRBV9 with TRBJ2-1; TRBD2 agrees at 7 bases. V lost 4 bases to trimming and J lost 8 bases; unmatched junction nucleotides: 6. Per germline, CDR1 SGDLS and CDR2 YYNGEE. The CDR3 has 13 amino acids. CDR3 in amino acids: CASSLDGGDEQFF. The CDR3 DNA follows: TGTGCCAGCAGCCTGGATGGGGGGGATGAGCAGTTCTTC.

The CDR3 reads CASSIGGGAAGELFF. As DNA, the CDR3 is TGTGCCAGTAGTATAGGAGGGGGCGCGGCCGGGGAGCTGTTTTTT. The chain couples TRBV19 to TRBJ2-2; 7 nucleotides line up with TRBD1. This CDR3 has 15 amino acids. V shed 1 base, J shed 6 bases, and the junction held 5 bases outside the gene matches. Germline V gives CDR1 LNHDA, CDR2 SQIVND (reference sequence).